This section outlines one T cell receptor (beta chain) sequence together with its context. Its antigen is currently unknown. The data were taken from a study of OX40 agonist ivuxolimab in advanced cancers. In the study overall: The study treated patients with ivuxolimab, an agonistic anti-OX40 (CD134) antibody. Partial responses were recorded for three patients, including one with hepatocellular carcinoma and two with cutaneous melanoma. Overall study results and limits: The CD4+ and CD8+ T cells in the blood had expanded clonally by week 6 at 0.1 to 3.0 mg/kg.

TCRdb keeps only in-frame clones here, not all; method: immunoSEQ multiplex PCR. The repertoire has 60,000 to 85,000 clones, about nine tenths of them found once; the top ten carry 4%. The TCR comes from an adult with an advanced solid tumor such as melanoma, head and neck, liver or kidney cancer. This specimen was CD4+ or CD8+ T cells sorted from blood, taken in a trial of the OX40 agonist ivuxolimab.

The DNA of the CDR3 is TGTGCCAGCAGCTTAGGACTAGCGGGAGTCAATGAGCAGTTCTTC. Its translation: CASSLGLAGVNEQFF. V gene TRBV11-3 combines with J gene TRBJ2-1; 12 bases fit TRBD2. The CDR3 loop spans 15 amino acids. Losses at the gene ends were 1 base for V and 6 bases for J; bases not matched to a gene: 1. The germline CDR1 and CDR2 sequences are SGHNT and YENEEA.